This T cell receptor beta chain stems from a study of post-analysis software for immune sequencing data. Study results and limitations: The study found TRBV5-6, TRBV5-1 and TRBV20-1 among a handful of TRBV segments more frequent in patients than controls.

The CDR3 is 14 residues long. The germline V and J ends were trimmed by 3 bases and 0 bases, with 8 bases remaining between them. Germline-derived CDR1 and CDR2 are LNHNV and YYDKDF (reference sequence). Presence of unique molecular identifiers characterized the TCR beta cDNA libraries. MiXCR, applied by TCRdb to the PCR reads, yields one record per CDR3 protein. Of about 820,000 distinct CDR3 sequences listed, approximately 53% are singletons. To note about this clonotype: Its antigen is not identified.

The chain is built from TRBV15 and TRBJ1-2; no clear D gene. The receptor was derived from a girl aged 5-17 years with multiple sclerosis. Sequenced: blood. The CDR3 bases are TGTGCCACCAGCAGTCCCGGGTCTAACTATGGCTACACCTTC. Amino acid sequence: CATSSPGSNYGYTF.